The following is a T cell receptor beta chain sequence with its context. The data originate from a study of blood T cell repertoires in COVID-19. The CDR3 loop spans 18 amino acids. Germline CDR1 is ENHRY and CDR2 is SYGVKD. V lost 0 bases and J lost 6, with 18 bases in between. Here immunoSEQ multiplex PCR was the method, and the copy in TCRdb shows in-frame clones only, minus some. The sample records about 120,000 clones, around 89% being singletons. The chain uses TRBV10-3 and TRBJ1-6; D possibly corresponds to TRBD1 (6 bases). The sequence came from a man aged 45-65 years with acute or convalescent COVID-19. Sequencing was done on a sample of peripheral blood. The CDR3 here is CAISESSLGQLVNSPLHF. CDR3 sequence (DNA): TGTGCCATCAGTGAGTCGAGTCTCGGACAGTTAGTTAATTCACCCCTCCACTTT.